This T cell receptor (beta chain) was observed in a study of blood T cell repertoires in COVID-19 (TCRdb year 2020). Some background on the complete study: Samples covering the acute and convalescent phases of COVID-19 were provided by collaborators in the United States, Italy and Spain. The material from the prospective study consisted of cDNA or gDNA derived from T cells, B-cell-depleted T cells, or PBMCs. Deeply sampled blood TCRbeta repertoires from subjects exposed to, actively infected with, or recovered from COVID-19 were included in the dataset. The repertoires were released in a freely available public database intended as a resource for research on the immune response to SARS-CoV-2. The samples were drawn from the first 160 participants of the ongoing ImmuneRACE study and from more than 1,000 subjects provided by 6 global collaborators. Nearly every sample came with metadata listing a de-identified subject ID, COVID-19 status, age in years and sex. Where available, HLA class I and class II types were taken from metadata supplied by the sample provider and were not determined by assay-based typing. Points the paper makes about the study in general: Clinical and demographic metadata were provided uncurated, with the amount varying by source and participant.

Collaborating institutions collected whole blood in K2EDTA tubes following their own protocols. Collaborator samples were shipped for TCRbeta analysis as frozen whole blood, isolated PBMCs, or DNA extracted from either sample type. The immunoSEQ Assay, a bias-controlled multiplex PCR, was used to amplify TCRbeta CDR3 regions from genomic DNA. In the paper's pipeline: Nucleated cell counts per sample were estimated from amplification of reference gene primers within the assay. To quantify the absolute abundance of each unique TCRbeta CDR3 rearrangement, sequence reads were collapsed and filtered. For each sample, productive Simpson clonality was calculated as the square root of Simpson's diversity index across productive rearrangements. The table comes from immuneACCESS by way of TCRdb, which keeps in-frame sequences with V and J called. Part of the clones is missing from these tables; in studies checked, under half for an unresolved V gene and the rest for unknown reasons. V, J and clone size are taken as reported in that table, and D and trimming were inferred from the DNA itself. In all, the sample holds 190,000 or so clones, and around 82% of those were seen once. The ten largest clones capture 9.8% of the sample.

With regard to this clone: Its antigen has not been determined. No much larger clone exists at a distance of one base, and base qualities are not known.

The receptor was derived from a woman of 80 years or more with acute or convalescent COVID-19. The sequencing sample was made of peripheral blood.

The CDR3 reads CASSYTTGNSPLHF. In nucleotide form, the sequence is TGTGCCAGCAGTTATACGACTGGTAATTCACCCCTCCACTTT. The chain employs TRBV6-6 and TRBJ1-6; no confident D gene assignment can be made. CDR1 and CDR2 (MNHNY, SVGAGI) derive from the germline V gene (reference sequence). A distance of 9 bases separates the germline ends of V and J, which lose 3 bases and 6 bases respectively. From its cysteine to its phenylalanine, the CDR3 spans 14 amino acids. Only the CDR3 region is kept as DNA, spanning 42 bases read in frame from base 1.